One and the same sample provided the 29 T cell receptor beta chains below, sequenced in a study of shared clonotypes between healthy human individuals. The data were produced by immunoSEQ multiplex PCR, yet TCRdb's version contains in-frame clones alone and is incomplete. The table shows about 490,000 clones, with around 80% occurring only once. The sample was PBMCs. The receptors come from a woman between 40 and 55 years old in good health. Some clones in this sample may be carry-over from other donors' samples.

This chain connects TRBV6-1 to TRBJ1-3, with 7 bases fitting TRBD1. Germline loops: CDR1 MNHNS, CDR2 SASEGT. This CDR3 has 15 amino acids. J was trimmed by 2 bases and V by 6 bases; bases with no gene match: 7. The CDR3 bases are TGTGCCAGCAGCGATCGAACAGGGGCTGGAAACACCATATATTTT. It specifies CASSDRTGAGNTIYF.

The genes are TRBV5-1 and TRBJ2-5; 7 positions match TRBD1. Germline CDR1 is SGHRS and CDR2 is YFSETQ. V lost 4 bases to trimming and J lost 4 bases; unmatched junction nucleotides: 7. This CDR3 contains 14 residues. CDR3 nucleotide sequence: TGCGCCAGCAGCGTCAATACAGGGGCAGAGACCCAGTACTTC. This codes for CASSVNTGAETQYF.

This clone was picked up many times. This chain uses TRBV7-3 with TRBJ2-2, with unresolved D. The CDR3 has 13 residues. Germline V gene sequence: CDR1 SGHTA, CDR2 FQGTGA. The V gene lost 1 base and the J gene lost 6 bases, with 6 bases spanning the gap. CDR3 in amino acids: CASSLIGSGELFF. The CDR3 nucleotides are TGTGCCAGCAGCTTAATAGGGTCCGGGGAGCTGTTTTTT.

The sample holds a few counts of this clone. The chain links TRBV29-1 to TRBJ2-3, with D possibly TRBD1 on 6 matching bases. V shed 4 bases and J shed 1 base, with 12 bases lying between them. The CDR3 totals 14 residues. Germline CDR1 and CDR2: SQVTM and ANQGSEA. CDR3: CSVVGAGGTDTQYF. The CDR3, as DNA: TGCAGCGTTGTGGGGGCAGGGGGCACAGATACGCAGTATTTT.

The chain uses TRBV16 and TRBJ1-4; D ambiguous. Trimming pared 1 base from V and 4 bases from J, leaving 4 bases between. This CDR3 is 13 amino acids long. The V gene's germline CDR1 is KGHSY and CDR2 FQNENV. Here the CDR3 reads CASSQLDNEKLFF. The CDR3 DNA is TGTGCCAGCAGCCAATTGGATAATGAAAAACTGTTTTTT.

This rearrangement joins TRBV5-1 to TRBJ1-2; 9 bases align to TRBD1. J gave up 2 bases and V 1 base, and 3 bases lay outside the gene matches. Germline CDR1 is SGHRS and CDR2 is YFSETQ. The CDR3 loop spans 15 amino acids. The chain's CDR3 is CASSLSGTGNYGYTF. The CDR3 DNA sequence: TGCGCCAGCAGCTTGTCTGGGACAGGGAACTATGGCTACACCTTC.

Only a few counts were recorded for this clone. V is TRBV27 and J is TRBJ2-5, with 7 nucleotides matching TRBD2. The CDR3 is 15 residues long. Germline CDR1 MNHEY, CDR2 SMNVEV (reference sequence). Trimming cost V 2 bases and J 3 bases; bases outside gene matches: 6. CDR3 sequence reads: CASSLNSAGEETQYF. The CDR3 DNA sequence: TGTGCCAGCAGTTTAAATTCTGCGGGAGAAGAGACCCAGTACTTC.

Comment on this clone: A read error is likely here: a far larger clone is one base away. The sample carries other DNA sequences with the same CDR3. The J gene is TRBJ2-5, the V gene TRBV6-1, with D possibly TRBD1 on 10 matching bases. In germline, CDR1 is MNHNS, CDR2 SASEGT. The CDR3 is made up of 16 amino acids. CDR3 region: CASSEAGGQGYETQYF. The DNA for the CDR3 is TGTGCCAGCAGCGAAGCGGGGGGACAGGGGTATGAGACCCAGTACTTC.

Details on this clone: This may come from a read error, since a much larger clone is one base off. Different DNA sequences within this sample yield the same CDR3. The chain is built from TRBV30 and TRBJ1-1; no reliable D call. Germline V lookup: CDR1 GTSNPN, CDR2 SVGIG (reference sequence). Trimming left V 0 bases short and J 8 bases short, with 10 bases between. The CDR3 loop spans 12 amino acids. In DNA form, the CDR3 reads TGTGCCTGGAGTGTACGGGGAGGGGAAGCTTTCTTT. It specifies CAWSVRGGEAFF.

The chain is built from TRBV7-8 and TRBJ1-1; D gene ambiguous. Germline values: CDR1 SGHVS, CDR2 FQNEAQ. V was pared by 1 base and J by 1 base, with 4 bases between. This CDR3 comprises 13 residues. CDR3 DNA: TGTGCCAGCAGCTTAGTGAAGAACACTGAAGCTTTCTTT. Amino acid sequence: CASSLVKNTEAFF.

This clone has a single count. V is TRBV21-1 and J is TRBJ2-7; the table names TRBD1, a call not compared with the DNA. TRBV21-1 is assigned pseudogene status. This CDR3 region has 14 residues. CDR3 loop: CASSKGRPSYEQYF. The CDR3 coding sequence is TGTGCCAGCAGCAAAGGCAGGCCTTCCTACGAGCAGTACTTC.

This chain joins TRBV20-1 and TRBJ1-4; D remains ambiguous. Per the germline V gene, CDR1 is DFQATT and CDR2 is SNEGSKA (reference sequence). This CDR3 is 11 amino acids long. The V end lost 5 bases, the J end lost 5 bases, and 6 bases lay between the germline ends. This CDR3 reads CSAGGNEKLFF. The CDR3 DNA reads TGCAGTGCTGGAGGGAATGAAAAACTGTTTTTT.

The chain carries TRBV6-1 and TRBJ2-5; 11 nucleotides line up with TRBD2. The length of the CDR3 is 15 residues. Germline values: CDR1 MNHNS, CDR2 SASEGT. The junction had 5 bases not matched to a gene; V was cut back by 7 bases and J by 1 base. The DNA of the CDR3 is TGTGCCAGCACCACGGGACTAGCGGCCCAAGAGACCCAGTACTTC. This codes for CASTTGLAAQETQYF.

The rearrangement links TRBV7-2 to TRBJ2-7, with 10 bases aligning to TRBD2. V shed 1 base and J 7 bases; nucleotides not matched to a gene: 13. Germline CDR1 and CDR2: SGHTA and FQGNSA. The CDR3 is 17 amino acids. This CDR3 is CASSLVRLAGALEEQYF. In DNA form, the CDR3 reads TGTGCCAGCAGCTTAGTTAGGCTAGCGGGAGCGCTTGAAGAGCAGTACTTC.

The chain recombines TRBV7-3 with TRBJ2-1, with 7 nucleotides matching TRBD2. The J segment lost 1 base and the V segment lost 2 bases, leaving 8 bases of the junction unmatched. The CDR3 is made up of 17 amino acids. Germline-derived CDR1 and CDR2 are SGHTA and FQGTGA. The CDR3 DNA sequence: TGTGCCAGCAGCTTATCCGGGGGGAGCGGATCCTACAATGAGCAGTTCTTC. Protein sequence: CASSLSGGSGSYNEQFF.

DNA for the CDR3: TGTGCCATCAGTGGGCAGCTAACCTCTGGGGCCAACGTCCTGACTTTC. Encoded protein: CAISGQLTSGANVLTF. The rearrangement links TRBV10-3 to TRBJ2-6; D is ambiguous. The germline V and J ends were trimmed by 4 bases and 0 bases, with 10 bases remaining between them. Germline CDR1 reads ENHRY; CDR2 reads SYGVKD. This CDR3 contains 16 residues.

This clone was counted only a few times. The chain has TRBV2 and TRBJ2-7; 7 positions agree with TRBD1. The CDR3 extends over 12 amino acids. The junction had 11 bases not matched to a gene; V was cut back by 5 bases and J by 13 bases. Germline V gives CDR1 SNHLY, CDR2 FYNNEI. The CDR3 loop is CASSLGDSSVYF. The CDR3 DNA reads TGTGCCAGCAGTTTAGGGGACAGCTCGGTCTACTTC. Filled out from reference TRBV2 and TRBJ2-7, the complete variable domain reads EPEVTQTPSHQVTQMGQEVILRCVPISNHLYFYWYRQILGQKVEFLVSFYNNEISEKSEIFDDQFSVERPDGSNFTLKIRSTKLEDSAMYFCASSLGDSSVYFGPGTRLTVT.

The V call is TRBV18, the J call TRBJ2-7; no definite D call. The V end was cut by 3 bases, the J end by 5 bases, with 14 bases between. From germline, CDR1 is KGHSH and CDR2 LQKENI. The CDR3 runs to 14 residues. The CDR3 nucleotides are TGTGCCAGCTCACCGCCAACAGCCTGGCACGAGCAGTACTTC. Translated: CASSPPTAWHEQYF.

Here the CDR3 reads CASSGTVQNYGYTF. The CDR3 DNA sequence: TGCGCCAGCAGTGGGACAGTTCAGAACTATGGCTACACCTTC. This chain uses TRBV10-2 with TRBJ1-2, with a tentative D call TRBD1 (6 bases). This CDR3 is 14 amino acids long. Germline V CDR1 and CDR2: WSHSY, SAAADI. Trimming stripped 4 bases from V and 2 bases from J, with 11 bases between.

The CDR3 loop reads CASSLRRVHTGELFF. The CDR3 DNA reads TGTGCCAGCTCCCTGAGGCGGGTCCACACCGGGGAGCTGTTTTTT. V usage is TRBV18 and J usage is TRBJ2-2, with a weak D call TRBD2 (5 bases). Germline V CDR1 and CDR2: KGHSH, LQKENI. The ends were cut back, 6 bases at V and 3 bases at J, with 14 bases in the middle. The CDR3 runs 15 residues.

Comments on this clone: This same CDR3 is encoded by further DNA sequences in the sample. The V and J genes are TRBV28 and TRBJ2-7; D might be TRBD1 or TRBD2, each matching 5 bases. Germline CDR1 reads MDHEN; CDR2 reads SYDVKM. The CDR3 contains 11 residues. V lost 6 bases to trimming and J lost 3 bases, with 6 bases between them. The CDR3, as DNA: TGTGCCAGCAGGAGGGGCTACGAGCAGTACTTC. This encodes CASRRGYEQYF.

This clone occurred once. The chain recombines TRBV29-1 with TRBJ2-1; 9 bases match TRBD2. The CDR3 consists of 18 residues. The J segment lost 2 bases and the V segment lost 6 bases, leaving 17 bases of the junction unmatched. Germline values: CDR1 SQVTM, CDR2 ANQGSEA. CDR3 amino acids: CSVRGSGRSKGAYNEQFF. The CDR3 nucleotides read TGCAGCGTGAGGGGGAGCGGGAGGAGTAAAGGGGCCTACAATGAGCAGTTCTTC.

The chain is built from TRBV28 and TRBJ2-1, with D maybe TRBD2 (6 bases). CDR3 length: 14 residues. V was shortened by 6 bases and J by 15 bases, with 24 bases between the two germline ends. Germline V gives CDR1 MDHEN, CDR2 SYDVKM. CDR3 nucleotide sequence: TGTGCCAGCAGACTAGCAGTGCGTTCTTGCCGCGGGTTCTTC. Translation: CASRLAVRSCRGFF.

V and J are TRBV4-3 and TRBJ2-5; 9 bases are a match to TRBD1. CDR3 length equals 16 residues. Germline CDR1 reads LGHNA; CDR2 reads YSLEER. V lost 1 base and J lost 4; bases outside the gene matches: 7. In DNA, the CDR3 is TGCGCCAGCAGCCAAGGGGGGACAGGGCGAGGAGAGACCCAGTACTTC. Amino acids: CASSQGGTGRGETQYF.

This rearrangement joins TRBV19 to TRBJ1-2, with unresolved D. V was cut by 4 bases and J by 5 bases, with 11 bases left in between. This CDR3 is built from 13 residues. Germline CDR1 and CDR2: LNHDA and SQIVND (reference sequence). CDR3 nucleotide sequence: TGTGCCAGTAGTACCACGACTGAGTATGGCTACACCTTC. Its translation: CASSTTTEYGYTF.

The rearrangement joins TRBV6-5 to TRBJ2-7, with 9 bases fitting TRBD2. The germline gives CDR1 MNHEY, CDR2 SVGAGI. The ends lost 4 bases at V and 2 bases at J; junction bases unmatched: 6. This CDR3 is built from 15 residues. The CDR3 loop is CASSSEGLAAYEQYF. In DNA, the CDR3 is TGTGCCAGCAGTTCCGAGGGACTAGCCGCCTACGAGCAGTACTTC.

This clone has more than one count but fewer than ten. V gene TRBV9 combines with J gene TRBJ2-5; D is undetermined. Looked up from germline, CDR1 is SGDLS and CDR2 is YYNGEE. Trimming took off 2 bases at V and 6 bases at J, with 14 bases between the two ends. CDR3 length: 14 residues. CDR3 sequence (DNA): TGTGCCAGCAGCGTCGGCCAGATTGATCAGACCCAGTACTTC. It specifies CASSVGQIDQTQYF. Variable domain in full (rest from reference TRBV9 and TRBJ2-5): DSGVTQTPKHLITATGQRVTLRCSPRSGDLSVYWYQQSLDQGLQFLIQYYNGEERAKGNILERFSAQQFPDLHSELNLSSLELGDSALYFCASSVGQIDQTQYFGPGTRLLVL.

This chain links TRBV5-5 with TRBJ1-4; D not resolved. Germline V CDR1 and CDR2: SGHKS, YYEKEE (reference sequence). V gave up 0 bases and J gave up 7 bases, with 1 base separating them. CDR3 length: 11 residues. The CDR3 reads CASSLGEKLFF. The CDR3 DNA reads as TGTGCCAGCAGCTTGGGTGAAAAACTGTTTTTT.

The count of this clone is one. V gene TRBV4-2 combines with J gene TRBJ2-3; 8 bases are shared with TRBD2. V lost 4 bases and J lost 6; bases outside the gene matches: 6. This CDR3 spans 14 amino acids. Germline V lookup: CDR1 LGHNA, CDR2 YNFKEQ. CDR3 sequence: CASSPGLAGDTQYF. Written as DNA, the CDR3 is TGTGCCAGCAGCCCGGGGCTAGCGGGTGATACGCAGTATTTT.